The entry below gives a single TCR beta chain sequence along with its context. CDR3 length equals 15 residues. From germline, CDR1 is LGHDT and CDR2 YNNKEL (reference sequence). V lost 6 bases, J lost 9 bases, and 9 bases stayed unmatched. This sample is part of a study of T cell responses to AZD1222 COVID-19 vaccine. Produced via immunoSEQ multiplex PCR; TCRdb's table is partial and in-frame only. Counted here are about 120,000 clones, over 75% occurring once; the ten biggest clones make up under 4.5%. The material sequenced was peripheral blood, taken 28 days after the second dose of the MenACWY control vaccine. This chain uses TRBV3-1 (or the pseudogene TRBV3-2) with TRBJ1-6; 9 nucleotides line up with TRBD1. The receptor's source is an adult who received the MenACWY meningococcal vaccine as a control. DNA of the CDR3: TGTGCCAGCAGACTGGGACAGGGAAATCGTTCACCCCTCCACTTT. Its protein product is CASRLGQGNRSPLHF.